This T cell receptor (beta chain) was captured in a study of prognosis after radiotherapy for stage I lung cancer. This clonotype was recorded at least ten times. J lost 6 bases, V lost 0 bases, and 8 bases had no gene match. The germline CDR1 and CDR2 sequences are LGHNA and YSLEER. This CDR3 spans 15 amino acids. TCR beta CDR3 was amplified from genomic DNA by two-round multiplex PCR. The authors ran first-round PCR with primers specific to each TRBV and TRBJ gene. TCRdb called the multiplex PCR reads again in MiXCR, with one record for every CDR3 protein. The sample has around 29,000 distinct CDR3 sequences; under 60% are singletons.

The clonotype comes from a donor over 45 with non-small cell lung cancer. The sample was PBMCs, taken before or after stereotactic body radiation therapy (not recorded which). This sequence joins TRBV4-3 and TRBJ2-7, with 7 bases lining up with TRBD1. The CDR3 region has the DNA TGCGCCAGCAGCCAAGACTGGGGCAGGGGGAGCGAGCAGTACTTC. Translating it yields CASSQDWGRGSEQYF.